This TCR beta chain was captured by sequencing in a study of blood T cell repertoires in COVID-19. Across the study: Sources were T cells, B-cell-depleted T cells, or PBMCs; the material itself was cDNA or gDNA.

Authors' analysis steps: Estimates of nucleated cell counts were drawn from the amplification of reference gene primers. Repertoires were generated with immunoSEQ multiplex PCR, while TCRdb's copy carries only in-frame clones and drops some. The V and J calls and clone size are taken from that table; D and trimming were inferred from the DNA. The table lists fewer than 80,000 clones, approximately 92% of them singletons, with around 5% in the top ten. CDR1 is SGDLS, CDR2 YYNGEE, per germline. The CDR3 totals 15 residues. V lost 4 bases and J lost 3, with 15 bases in between. This chain uses TRBV9 with TRBJ2-3; possibly TRBD2 for D (5 bases). This TCR was recovered from a woman between 50 and 59 years old with active COVID-19. The sample comprised peripheral blood. Here the CDR3 reads CASSLRLLVTDTQYF. Here the CDR3 DNA reads TGTGCCAGCAGCCTCCGACTACTCGTAACAGATACGCAGTATTTT.